The 5 T cell receptor beta chains presented below share a single source sample, sequenced in a study of blood T cells in healthy people across ages. Alongside a J-beta primer mix, a sample-barcoded 5' primer served in a second PCR lasting roughly 6 to 11 cycles. TCRdb redid the calling of the 5' RACE reads with MiXCR, one entry per CDR3 protein. The sample lists about 640,000 distinct CDR3 sequences, 40% to 50% occurring once. Input material: blood. Receptors originate from a man older than 75 in good health.

The table lists this clonotype with a few counts. This chain joins TRBV12-3 or TRBV12-4 and TRBJ2-7, with D perhaps matching TRBD1 or TRBD2 (5 bases each). The CDR3 has 13 residues. V was pared by 6 bases and J by 2 bases, with 11 bases between. In DNA form, the CDR3 reads TGTGCCAGCAGGAGGGACGGAACCTACGAGCAGTACTTC. Translated: CASRRDGTYEQYF.

In nucleotides, the CDR3 is TGTGCCAGCAGGGGGACCATGCCGCCCTACGAGCAGTACTTC. The encoded protein is CASRGTMPPYEQYF. The gene calls are TRBV27 and TRBJ2-5, with D perhaps TRBD1 or TRBD2 (5 bases each). TRBJ2-7 matches the DNA end more closely, so the J call is doubtful. There are 14 residues in the CDR3. The V gene's germline CDR1 is MNHEY and CDR2 SMNVEV (reference sequence).

In this sample, this clonotype turned up a few times. The chain is built from TRBV27 and TRBJ2-5, with D perhaps matching TRBD2 (6 bases). The CDR3 has 16 amino acids. Germline values: CDR1 MNHEY, CDR2 SMNVEV (reference sequence). The V end was cut by 1 base, the J end by 4 bases, with 16 bases between. The CDR3 reads CASSLYGGRGRETQYF. The CDR3 nucleotides read TGTGCCAGCAGTTTATACGGGGGACGCGGTAGAGAGACCCAGTACTTC.

The rearrangement links TRBV29-1 to TRBJ2-3, with TRBD2 identical over 9 bases. Per the germline V gene, CDR1 is SQVTM and CDR2 is ANQGSEA. This CDR3 has 16 residues. The J segment lost 0 bases and the V segment lost 6 bases, leaving 10 bases of the junction unmatched. CDR3 amino acids: CSVSGTSFSSTDTQYF. DNA for the CDR3: TGCAGCGTGTCCGGGACTAGCTTTTCTAGCACAGATACGCAGTATTTT.

In this sample, this clonotype turned up many times. CDR3 nucleotide sequence: TGTGCCAGCAGCTTAGGGGCGGGTACAGATACGCAGTATTTT. Translating it yields CASSLGAGTDTQYF. The chain couples TRBV7-2 to TRBJ2-3; D may be TRBD2 (5 bases). CDR1 and CDR2 from the germline V gene are SGHTA and FQGNSA. This CDR3 comprises 14 residues. V dropped 1 base and J dropped 3 bases, with 8 bases sitting between them.